The clone carrying this T cell receptor beta chain was picked up one time. Its antigen is currently unknown. The data derive from a study of beta chain features in type 1 diabetes. Whole-study results and caveats: All four CD4+ subsets from Type 1 diabetes patients carried moderately but significantly shorter TCRB CDR3s. VDJ junctions from type 1 diabetes patients carried fewer insertions and larger deletions.

Every donor had blood drawn once into heparin, around 120 mL on average. Sorted CD4+ subsets: naive, central memory, regulatory, stem cell-like memory (CD45RO/CCR7/CD25/CD127/CD95/CD27 panel). Sorted populations all exceeded 95% purity. With V trimmed by 1 base and J by 0 bases, 0 bases remained unmatched. The CDR3 extends over 16 amino acids. In germline, CDR1 is LGHNA, CDR2 YNFKEQ. Every isolated RNA sample was fully reverse transcribed, so sequencing captured expressed TCRB transcripts. Produced via immunoSEQ multiplex PCR; TCRdb's table is partial and in-frame only. The sample lists hundreds of thousands of clones, roughly a tenth occurring once.

This TCR was recovered from a man younger than 40 with type 1 diabetes. J is TRBJ1-6 and V is TRBV4-2, with 7 bases lining up with TRBD1. Sequencing was performed on naive CD4+ T cells from blood. The CDR3 loop reads CASSQGQGSYNSPLHF. CDR3 bases: TGTGCCAGCAGCCAAGGACAGGGCTCCTATAATTCACCCCTCCACTTT.